The 30 T cell receptor beta chains below come from one sample, sequenced in a study of identifying expanded T cells in peripheral blood. Assay: immunoSEQ multiplex PCR; the TCRdb copy retains only in-frame clones and omits some. The data show around 100,000 clones, 75% to 90% seen once. Sequenced sample: blood. These TCRs come from a person between 18 and 75 years old in good health.

This clone has only one observation. V gene TRBV6-1 combines with J gene TRBJ2-3, with D unclear. Germline CDR1 and CDR2: MNHNS and SASEGT. This CDR3 is built from 15 residues. Trimming took off 5 bases at V and 1 base at J, with 13 bases between the two ends. CDR3 residues: CASSQTSYGTDTQYF. The DNA for the CDR3 is TGTGCCAGCAGTCAGACTTCGTATGGCACAGATACGCAGTATTTT.

This clone appeared once. The chain combines TRBV29-1 with TRBJ1-2; maybe TRBD1 (6 bases). This CDR3 region has 12 residues. Germline V gives CDR1 SQVTM, CDR2 ANQGSEA. Trimming shortened V by 6 bases and J by 5 bases, and 13 bases separated the two germline ends. The chain's CDR3 is CSVTGIAYGYTF. The DNA for the CDR3 is TGCAGCGTCACAGGGATCGCTTATGGCTACACCTTC.

The chain employs TRBV21-1 and TRBJ2-1; TRBD2, the table's D call, was not compared with the DNA. TRBV21-1 is reported as a pseudogene. The CDR3 extends over 16 amino acids. Written as DNA, the CDR3 is TGTGCCAGCAGCTCCCGCGCTTCAGCGATCGCCAATGAGCAGTTCTTC. It codes for CASSSRASAIANEQFF.

Remarks on this clone: The junction shows a germline mismatch at one end, possibly a read error. This sequence joins TRBV7-3 and TRBJ2-7, with a weak D call TRBD1 (6 bases). The CDR3 sequence is 15 residues long. Germline V lookup: CDR1 SGHTA, CDR2 FQGTGA. CDR3 amino acids: CASSVTPDSHYEQYF. The CDR3 DNA follows: TGTGCCAGCAGCGTAACGCCGGACAGCCACTACGAGCAGTACTTC.

The chain combines TRBV29-1 with TRBJ2-7; TRBD2 matches at 12 bases. The germline gives CDR1 SQVTM, CDR2 ANQGSEA. This CDR3 comprises 13 residues. The J segment lost 4 bases and the V segment lost 6 bases, leaving 4 bases of the junction unmatched. CDR3 region: CSVRLAGVYEQYF. CDR3 coding DNA: TGCAGCGTCCGACTAGCGGGAGTTTACGAGCAGTACTTC.

About this clone: At one of its ends the junction is not consistent with the germline gene, which may arise from a read error. The CDR3 loop reads CASSLQGRYDYGYTF. The DNA for the CDR3 is TGTGCCAGCAGCTTGCAGGGACGTTATGACTATGGCTACACCTTC. The rearrangement links TRBV5-3 to TRBJ1-2, with D maybe TRBD1 (5 bases). TRBV5-3 is reported as an ORF; its role is uncertain. This CDR3 has 15 amino acids.

V and J are TRBV7-9 and TRBJ2-7; D uncertain. Germline values: CDR1 SEHNR, CDR2 FQNEAQ (reference sequence). Deletions cut 7 bases from V and 4 bases from J, with 11 bases between. The CDR3 consists of 12 residues. The CDR3 coding sequence is TGTGCCAGCACCTCAAAGGGTTACGAGCAGTACTTC. It encodes CASTSKGYEQYF. Full variable domain (missing parts from reference TRBV7-9 and TRBJ2-7): DTGVSQNPRHKITKRGQNVTFRCDPISEHNRLYWYRQTLGQGPEFLTYFQNEAQLEKSRLLSDRFSAERPKGSFSTLEIQRTEQGDSAMYLCASTSKGYEQYFGPGTRLTVT.

This clone was observed a few times. The chain employs TRBV9 and TRBJ1-1, with 8 bases lining up with TRBD1. The V gene end was trimmed by 1 base and the J gene end by 3 bases; junction bases not matched to a gene: 2. Germline V gives CDR1 SGDLS, CDR2 YYNGEE. This CDR3 region has 14 residues. This CDR3 reads CASSVLTGDTEAFF. The CDR3 DNA sequence: TGTGCCAGCAGCGTACTGACAGGGGACACTGAAGCTTTCTTT.

For the CDR3, the DNA is TGCAGCGGACTTGGGACAGCGCGATCTAACACTGAAGCTTTCTTT. Encoded protein: CSGLGTARSNTEAFF. This chain connects TRBV29-1 to TRBJ1-1, with 7 bases aligning to TRBD1. The CDR3 sequence is 15 residues long. The germline gives CDR1 SQVTM, CDR2 ANQGSEA. V gave up 7 bases and J gave up 2 bases; unmatched junction bases: 13.

The V gene is TRBV6-1, the J gene TRBJ1-1, with TRBD1 matching over 8 bases. Germline CDR1 reads MNHNS; CDR2 reads SASEGT. V dropped 4 bases and J dropped 11; count of bases not matched to a gene: 9. This CDR3 has 13 amino acids. The CDR3 loop is CASSATGQGYAFF. CDR3 in DNA: TGTGCCAGCAGTGCGACCGGACAGGGCTACGCTTTCTTT.

V and J are TRBV4-1 and TRBJ1-5, with D unclear. The germline V and J ends were trimmed by 4 bases and 5 bases, with 15 bases remaining between them. Looked up from germline, CDR1 is MGHRA and CDR2 is YSYEKL. This CDR3 spans 15 amino acids. Written as DNA, the CDR3 is TGCGCCAGCAGCCCGCACGGAACAACCTATCAGCCCCAGCATTTT. Its protein product is CASSPHGTTYQPQHF.

The chain carries TRBV5-1 and TRBJ2-2; D gene unclear. V shed 4 bases and J shed 4 bases, with 11 bases lying between them. This CDR3 comprises 14 residues. Per germline, CDR1 SGHRS and CDR2 YFSETQ. The CDR3 reads CASSVGSGTGELFF. The DNA of the CDR3 is TGCGCCAGCAGCGTCGGGTCGGGCACCGGGGAGCTGTTTTTT.

The chain recombines TRBV19 with TRBJ2-1; 7 bases agree with TRBD1. This CDR3 region has 16 residues. CDR1 LNHDA and CDR2 SQIVND come from the germline V gene (reference sequence). Trimming removed 5 bases from V and 4 bases from J; junction bases left unmatched: 11. CDR3 amino acids: CASSPQTGLTYNEQFF. CDR3 sequence (DNA): TGTGCCAGTAGTCCTCAGACAGGGTTGACTTACAATGAGCAGTTCTTC.

The chain employs TRBV29-1 and TRBJ2-2, with a possible D match to TRBD1 (7 bases). V lost 3 bases to trimming and J lost 3 bases, with 14 bases between them. Per the germline V gene, CDR1 is SQVTM and CDR2 is ANQGSEA. The CDR3 runs 15 residues. CDR3 nucleotide sequence: TGCAGCGTTGAGTGGGGCAGGGGGGACACCGGGGAGCTGTTTTTT. Translating gives CSVEWGRGDTGELFF.

Concerning this clone: Compared with germline, one end of the junction differs, possibly owing to a read error. The CDR3 here is CASSLQTAEAFF. In DNA, the CDR3 is TGTGCCAGCAGCTTGCAGACGGCGGAAGCTTTCTTT. The rearrangement links TRBV5-3 to TRBJ1-1; D unresolved. TRBV5-3 is filed as an ORF, its function uncertain. This CDR3 has 12 residues.

CDR3 coding DNA: TGTGCCACCAGCAGAGGGGGGGGCACAGAGACCCAGTACTTC. Translation gives CATSRGGGTETQYF. V usage is TRBV15 and J usage is TRBJ2-5; the D gene is possibly TRBD2 (7 bases). The length of the CDR3 is 14 residues. Trimming removed 1 base from V and 4 bases from J, with 10 bases in between. CDR1 is LNHNV and CDR2 is YYDKDF in the germline V gene (reference sequence).

The chain carries TRBV5-1 and TRBJ1-1, with D perhaps matching TRBD1 (5 bases). Germline assignment: CDR1 SGHRS and CDR2 YFSETQ. The CDR3 consists of 13 residues. The germline V and J ends were trimmed by 4 bases and 5 bases, with 12 bases remaining between them. The CDR3 DNA reads as TGCGCCAGCAGCCCCGAAGAGGGGACTGAAGCTTTCTTT. This translates into CASSPEEGTEAFF. Full variable domain (missing parts from reference TRBV5-1 and TRBJ1-1): KAGVTQTPRYLIKTRGQQVTLSCSPISGHRSVSWYQQTPGQGLQFLFEYFSETQRNKGNFPGRFSGRQFSNSRSEMNVSTLELGDSALYLCASSPEEGTEAFFGQGTRLTVV.

The J gene is TRBJ2-2, the V gene TRBV11-3; no firm D call. Per the germline V gene, CDR1 is SGHNT and CDR2 is YENEEA. V was shortened by 2 bases and J by 0 bases, with 7 bases between the two germline ends. This CDR3 spans 15 amino acids. This CDR3 is CASSLRFPNTGELFF. The CDR3 coding sequence is TGTGCCAGCAGCTTAAGGTTTCCGAACACCGGGGAGCTGTTTTTT.

The V call is TRBV7-9, the J call TRBJ2-6; no clear D gene. The CDR3 length is 18 residues. Per the germline V gene, CDR1 is SEHNR and CDR2 is FQNEAQ (reference sequence). The V end was cut by 1 base, the J end by 1 base, with 14 bases between. The chain's CDR3 is CASSLEPGVGSGANVLTF. The CDR3 region has the DNA TGTGCCAGCAGCTTAGAACCTGGTGTAGGTTCTGGGGCCAACGTCCTGACTTTC.

V gene TRBV5-6 combines with J gene TRBJ1-2, with a weak D call TRBD1 (5 bases). The V gene's germline CDR1 is SGHDT and CDR2 YYEEEE. The CDR3 has 14 amino acids. V gave up 0 bases and J gave up 8 bases, with 14 bases separating them. CDR3 residues: CASSLAGASRGYTF. The CDR3 region has the DNA TGTGCCAGCAGCTTGGCCGGGGCCTCTAGAGGCTACACCTTC.

The chain carries TRBV30 and TRBJ2-3, with 12 bases matching TRBD2. V lost 3 bases and J lost 6; bases outside the gene matches: 7. This CDR3 region has 15 residues. Germline CDR1 reads GTSNPN; CDR2 reads SVGIG (reference sequence). In nucleotides, the CDR3 is TGTGCCTGGAGGGGGACTAGCGGGTGGAAGGATACGCAGTATTTT. This gives the protein CAWRGTSGWKDTQYF.

CDR3 nucleotide sequence: TGTGCCAGCAGCCTGGGCCCCACTAGCGGTTCCTACAATGAGCAGTTCTTC. Translated: CASSLGPTSGSYNEQFF. V gene TRBV7-3 combines with J gene TRBJ2-1, with 8 bases lining up with TRBD2. Germline assignment: CDR1 SGHTA and CDR2 FQGTGA. The CDR3 length is 17 residues. The trim removed 5 bases at V and 1 base at J, leaving 10 bases unmatched.

This clone was counted a single time. V usage is TRBV5-1 and J usage is TRBJ1-1; D is ambiguous. The CDR3 covers 13 residues. The germline V gene has CDR1 SGHRS and CDR2 YFSETQ. Between the trimmed V and J ends, which lost 1 base and 5 bases, there was a span of 9 bases. The CDR3 region is CASSLQSETEAFF. CDR3 in DNA: TGCGCCAGCAGCTTGCAGTCCGAGACTGAAGCTTTCTTT.

This chain links TRBV28 with TRBJ1-5; D is uncertain. Germline V CDR1 and CDR2: MDHEN, SYDVKM. The CDR3 has 11 residues. V was pared by 1 base and J by 6 bases, with 1 base between. The CDR3 loop is CASSLSQPQHF. The CDR3 DNA sequence: TGTGCCAGCAGTTTATCTCAGCCCCAGCATTTT.

V gene TRBV2 combines with J gene TRBJ2-1; D unresolved. The germline V gene has CDR1 SNHLY and CDR2 FYNNEI. This CDR3 spans 10 amino acids. The V and J ends lost 9 bases and 8 bases respectively, with 8 bases between them. The CDR3 loop is CARGMDEQFF. The DNA of the CDR3 is TGTGCCAGAGGGATGGATGAGCAGTTCTTC.

The sample holds one count of this clone. The V and J genes are TRBV7-2 and TRBJ1-1; D is possibly TRBD1 (5 bases). Trimming cost V 5 bases and J 5 bases, with 15 bases left between them. CDR3 length: 14 amino acids. Germline V gene sequence: CDR1 SGHTA, CDR2 FQGNSA. The CDR3, as DNA: TGTGCCAGCAGCAGGGACTCCCTTGGGACTGAAGCTTTCTTT. Protein product: CASSRDSLGTEAFF.

The V gene is TRBV6-1, the J gene TRBJ2-1, with TRBD1 identical over 11 bases. V lost 4 bases and J lost 4; bases outside the gene matches: 12. The germline gives CDR1 MNHNS, CDR2 SASEGT. This CDR3 is 18 amino acids long. The CDR3 loop reads CASSGGQGADTIYNEQFF. In DNA, the CDR3 is TGTGCCAGCAGTGGAGGACAGGGGGCCGATACGATATACAATGAGCAGTTCTTC.

This clone was detected only once. The gene calls are TRBV5-4 and TRBJ2-1; 8 bases match TRBD2. Germline CDR1 SGHNT, CDR2 YYREEE (reference sequence). V lost 5 bases and J lost 4; bases outside the gene matches: 11. The CDR3 has 16 residues. DNA of the CDR3: TGTGCCAGCAGGGACCCCGCGTCGGGGGGGTACAATGAGCAGTTCTTC. Protein: CASRDPASGGYNEQFF.

The chain uses TRBV19 and TRBJ2-7; 9 nucleotides agree with TRBD2. Germline V CDR1 and CDR2: LNHDA, SQIVND (reference sequence). J lost 3 bases, V lost 4 bases, and 4 bases had no gene match. This CDR3 contains 14 residues. This CDR3 reads CASSRLADNYEQYF. The CDR3 DNA reads as TGTGCCAGTAGTAGACTAGCGGACAACTACGAGCAGTACTTC.

The rearrangement links TRBV29-1 to TRBJ2-3; D may be TRBD2 (6 bases). The CDR3 runs to 14 residues. The germline gives CDR1 SQVTM, CDR2 ANQGSEA. Trimming shortened V by 3 bases and J by 0 bases, and 10 bases separated the two germline ends. CDR3 in amino acids: CSVEGGLSTDTQYF. The CDR3 region has the DNA TGCAGCGTTGAGGGGGGTCTAAGCACAGATACGCAGTATTTT.